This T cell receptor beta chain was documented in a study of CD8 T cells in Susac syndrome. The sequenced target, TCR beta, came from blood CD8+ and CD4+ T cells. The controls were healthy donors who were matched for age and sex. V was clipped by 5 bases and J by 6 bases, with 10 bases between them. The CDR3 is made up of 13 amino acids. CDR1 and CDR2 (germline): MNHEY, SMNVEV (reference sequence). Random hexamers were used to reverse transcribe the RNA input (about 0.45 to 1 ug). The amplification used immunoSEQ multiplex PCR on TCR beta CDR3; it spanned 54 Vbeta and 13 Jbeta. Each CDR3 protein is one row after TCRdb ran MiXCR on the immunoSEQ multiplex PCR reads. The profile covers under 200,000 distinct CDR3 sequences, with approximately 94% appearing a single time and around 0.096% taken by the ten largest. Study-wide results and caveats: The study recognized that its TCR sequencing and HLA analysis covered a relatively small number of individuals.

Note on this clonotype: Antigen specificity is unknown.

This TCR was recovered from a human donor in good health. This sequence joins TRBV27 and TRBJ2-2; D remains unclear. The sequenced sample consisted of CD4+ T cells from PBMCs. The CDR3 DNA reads TGTGCCAGCAGTCTTCCGGTCCCCGGGGAGCTGTTTTTT. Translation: CASSLPVPGELFF.